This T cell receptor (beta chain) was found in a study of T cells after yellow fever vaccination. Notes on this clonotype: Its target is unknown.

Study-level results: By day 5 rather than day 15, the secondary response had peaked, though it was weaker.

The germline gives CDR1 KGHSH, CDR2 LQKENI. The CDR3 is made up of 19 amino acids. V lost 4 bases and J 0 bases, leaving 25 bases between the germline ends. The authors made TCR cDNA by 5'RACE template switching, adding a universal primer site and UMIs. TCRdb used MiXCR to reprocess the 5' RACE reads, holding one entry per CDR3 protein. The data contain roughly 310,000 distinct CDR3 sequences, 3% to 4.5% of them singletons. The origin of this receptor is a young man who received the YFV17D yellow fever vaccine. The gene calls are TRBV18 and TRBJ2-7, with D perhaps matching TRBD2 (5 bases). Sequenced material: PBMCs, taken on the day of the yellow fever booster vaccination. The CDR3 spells CASSLQPPGLLPSSYEQYF. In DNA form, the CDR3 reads TGTGCCAGCTCACTGCAGCCCCCAGGACTTCTCCCCAGCTCCTACGAGCAGTACTTC.